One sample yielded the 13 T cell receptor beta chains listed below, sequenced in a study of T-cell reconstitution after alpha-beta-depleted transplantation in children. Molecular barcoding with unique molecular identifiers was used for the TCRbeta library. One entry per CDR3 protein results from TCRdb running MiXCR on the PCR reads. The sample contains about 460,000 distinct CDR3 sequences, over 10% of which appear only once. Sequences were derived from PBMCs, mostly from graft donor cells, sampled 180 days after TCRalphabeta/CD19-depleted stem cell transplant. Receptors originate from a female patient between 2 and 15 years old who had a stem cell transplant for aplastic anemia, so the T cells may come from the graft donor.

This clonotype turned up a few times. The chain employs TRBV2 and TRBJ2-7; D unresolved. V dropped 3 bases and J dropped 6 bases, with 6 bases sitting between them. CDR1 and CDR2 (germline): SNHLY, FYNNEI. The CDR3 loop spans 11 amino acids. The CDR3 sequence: CASSDRTEQYV. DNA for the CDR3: TGTGCCAGCAGTGATAGGACCGAGCAGTACGTC.

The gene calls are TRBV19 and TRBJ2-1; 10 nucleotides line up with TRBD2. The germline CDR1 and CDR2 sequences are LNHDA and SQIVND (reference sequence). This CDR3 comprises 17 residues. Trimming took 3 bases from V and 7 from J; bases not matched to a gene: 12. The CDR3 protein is CASSMGFWTSGNNEQFF. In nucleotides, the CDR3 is TGTGCCAGTAGTATGGGGTTTTGGACTAGCGGTAATAATGAGCAGTTCTTC.

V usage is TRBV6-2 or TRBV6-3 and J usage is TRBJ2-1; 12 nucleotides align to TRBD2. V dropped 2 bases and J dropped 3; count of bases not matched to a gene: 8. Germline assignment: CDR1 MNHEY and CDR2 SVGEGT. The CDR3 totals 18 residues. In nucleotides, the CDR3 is TGTGCCAGCAGTTACCCCTCTTGGACTAGCGGGATCTACAATGAGCAGTTCTTC. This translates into CASSYPSWTSGIYNEQFF.

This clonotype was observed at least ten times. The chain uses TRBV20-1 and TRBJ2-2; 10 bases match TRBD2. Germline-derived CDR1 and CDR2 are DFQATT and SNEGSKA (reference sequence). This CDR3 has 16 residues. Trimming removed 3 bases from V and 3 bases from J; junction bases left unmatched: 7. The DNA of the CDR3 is TGCAGTGCTAGTGAAGCGGGAGGGCCGTACACCGGGGAGCTGTTTTTT. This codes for CSASEAGGPYTGELFF.

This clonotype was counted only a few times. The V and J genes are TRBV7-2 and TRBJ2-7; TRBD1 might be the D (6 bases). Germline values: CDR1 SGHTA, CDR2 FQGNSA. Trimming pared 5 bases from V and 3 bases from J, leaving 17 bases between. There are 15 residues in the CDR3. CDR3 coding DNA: TGTGCCAGCAGCCTCTTTGGGACATCCTACTACGAGCAGTACGTC. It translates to CASSLFGTSYYEQYV.

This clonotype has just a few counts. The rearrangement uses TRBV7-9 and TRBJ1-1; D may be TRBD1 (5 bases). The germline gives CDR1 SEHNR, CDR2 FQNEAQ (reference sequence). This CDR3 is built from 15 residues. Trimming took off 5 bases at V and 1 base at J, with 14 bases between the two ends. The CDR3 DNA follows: TGTGCCAGCAGCCGAGCCCCCACAGGGAACACTGAAGCTTTCTTT. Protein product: CASSRAPTGNTEAFF. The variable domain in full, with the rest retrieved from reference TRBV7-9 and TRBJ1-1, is DTGVSQNPRHKITKRGQNVTFRCDPISEHNRLYWYRQTLGQGPEFLTYFQNEAQLEKSRLLSDRFSAERPKGSFSTLEIQRTEQGDSAMYLCASSRAPTGNTEAFFGQGTRLTVV.

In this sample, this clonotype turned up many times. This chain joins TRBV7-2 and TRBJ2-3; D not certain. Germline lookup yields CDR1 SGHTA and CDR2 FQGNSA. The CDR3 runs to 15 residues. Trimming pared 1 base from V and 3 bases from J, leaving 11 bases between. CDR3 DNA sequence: TGTGCCAGCAGCTTAGTGTCCTCTAGAACAGATACGCAGTATTTT. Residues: CASSLVSSRTDTQYF.

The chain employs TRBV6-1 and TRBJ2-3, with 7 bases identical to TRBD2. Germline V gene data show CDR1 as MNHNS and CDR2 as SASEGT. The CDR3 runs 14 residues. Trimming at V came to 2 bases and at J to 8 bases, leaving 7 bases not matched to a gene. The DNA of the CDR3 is TGTGCCAGCAGTGAAATGGCGGGGACTACTACGCAGTATTTT. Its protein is CASSEMAGTTTQYF.

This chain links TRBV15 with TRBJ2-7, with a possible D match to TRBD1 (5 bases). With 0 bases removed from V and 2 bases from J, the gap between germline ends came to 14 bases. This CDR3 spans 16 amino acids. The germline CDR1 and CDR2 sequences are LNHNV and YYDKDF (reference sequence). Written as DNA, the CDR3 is TGTGCCACCAGCAGAGATGCGGCAGGGCCTACCTACGAGCAGTACTTC. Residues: CATSRDAAGPTYEQYF.

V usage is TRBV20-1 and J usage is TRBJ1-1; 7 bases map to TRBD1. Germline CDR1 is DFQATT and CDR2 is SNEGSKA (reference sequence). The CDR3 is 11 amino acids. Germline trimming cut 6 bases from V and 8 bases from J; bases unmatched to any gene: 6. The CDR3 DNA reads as TGCAGTGCCACGACAGGGAGAGAAGCTTTCTTT. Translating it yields CSATTGREAFF.

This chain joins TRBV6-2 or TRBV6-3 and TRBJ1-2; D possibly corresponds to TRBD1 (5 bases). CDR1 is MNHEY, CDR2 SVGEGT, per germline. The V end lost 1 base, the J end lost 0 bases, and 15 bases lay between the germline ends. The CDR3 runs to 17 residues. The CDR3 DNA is TGTGCCAGCAGTTACTTACAGGATCCACTAGCTAACTATGGCTACACCTTC. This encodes CASSYLQDPLANYGYTF.

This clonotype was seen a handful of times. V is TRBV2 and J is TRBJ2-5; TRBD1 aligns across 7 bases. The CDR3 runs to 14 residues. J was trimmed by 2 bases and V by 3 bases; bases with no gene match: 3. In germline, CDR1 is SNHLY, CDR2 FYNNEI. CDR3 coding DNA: TGTGCCAGCAGTGAGAGGGGGCTACAAGAGACCCAGTACTTC. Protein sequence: CASSERGLQETQYF.

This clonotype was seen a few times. The CDR3 spells CASSGREGQRTYLNEQFF. As DNA, the CDR3 is TGTGCCAGCAGCGGCAGGGAAGGGCAGCGGACCTATTTAAATGAGCAGTTCTTC. The chain carries TRBV11-2 and TRBJ2-1; D is tentatively TRBD1 or TRBD2 (5 bases each). Germline V gene lookup returns CDR1 SGHAT and CDR2 FQNNGV. This CDR3 has 18 residues. V was clipped by 5 bases and J by 7 bases, with 27 bases between them.